A selection of T cell receptor beta chains follows, all from one sample in a study of CD8 T cells in ankylosing spondylitis. MiXCR was run by TCRdb on the 5' RACE reads, yielding one entry per CDR3 protein. The data contain hundreds of thousands of distinct CDR3 sequences, 20% to 30% of them seen just once; the ten biggest clones take up about 0.9%. The material sequenced was blood, either unsorted or a sorted T cell fraction (not recorded which). Every receptor here comes from a male donor with ankylosing spondylitis. CDR3s leave out the opening cysteine and the closing phenylalanine or tryptophan. The order of the fields is J gene, V gene, D gene, CDR3 protein. A D gene is named only where the DNA matches it firmly.

j_gene: TRBJ2-7
v_gene: TRBV6-1
d_gene: .
CDR3aa: ASSEAPDSYEQY

j_gene: TRBJ2-6
v_gene: TRBV20-1
d_gene: .
CDR3aa: SARDRILSGANVLT

j_gene: TRBJ2-1
v_gene: TRBV5-1
d_gene: TRBD2
CDR3aa: ASSLTPGTSVNEQF

j_gene: TRBJ2-1
v_gene: TRBV20-1
d_gene: TRBD2
CDR3aa: SAQRGTSGNSNEQF

j_gene: TRBJ2-1
v_gene: TRBV5-1
d_gene: .
CDR3aa: ASSLEASATYNEQF

j_gene: TRBJ1-1
v_gene: TRBV30
d_gene: .
CDR3aa: AWKEQRITEAF

j_gene: TRBJ1-2
v_gene: TRBV12-5
d_gene: .
CDR3aa: ASAPSGGTGYT

j_gene: TRBJ1-5
v_gene: TRBV12-3/TRBV12-4
d_gene: .
CDR3aa: ASSLSAGRNQPQH

j_gene: TRBJ2-2
v_gene: TRBV10-3
d_gene: TRBD1
CDR3aa: AISGQGDHTGELF

j_gene: TRBJ2-5
v_gene: TRBV4-2
d_gene: TRBD2
CDR3aa: ASSQGLAGVHETQY

j_gene: TRBJ1-1
v_gene: TRBV11-1
d_gene: .
CDR3aa: ASSYDYRYTEAF

j_gene: TRBJ1-6
v_gene: TRBV20-1
d_gene: .
CDR3aa: SARGNRDSPLH

j_gene: TRBJ2-1
v_gene: TRBV20-1
d_gene: TRBD2
CDR3aa: SATRSGSAYNEQF

j_gene: TRBJ2-7
v_gene: TRBV9
d_gene: TRBD2
CDR3aa: ASSKGLAGEHEQY

j_gene: TRBJ2-5
v_gene: TRBV18
d_gene: TRBD1
CDR3aa: ASSPTGRETQY

j_gene: TRBJ2-5
v_gene: TRBV5-1
d_gene: TRBD1
CDR3aa: ASSLEGQPQETQY

j_gene: TRBJ2-5
v_gene: TRBV10-3
d_gene: TRBD1
CDR3aa: AIGTGGKETQY

j_gene: TRBJ1-6
v_gene: TRBV27
d_gene: TRBD1
CDR3aa: ASRGQGPSPLH

j_gene: TRBJ1-2
v_gene: TRBV5-1
d_gene: .
CDR3aa: ASSLVTRRTNYGYT

j_gene: TRBJ1-3
v_gene: TRBV9
d_gene: .
CDR3aa: ASSVDPGHGNTIY

j_gene: TRBJ1-5
v_gene: TRBV24-1
d_gene: .
CDR3aa: ATSDGYSNQPQH

j_gene: TRBJ2-1
v_gene: TRBV20-1
d_gene: TRBD2
CDR3aa: SATTSGSYNEQF

j_gene: TRBJ2-1
v_gene: TRBV7-2
d_gene: TRBD2
CDR3aa: ASSRGTSGPNEQF

j_gene: TRBJ2-1
v_gene: TRBV16
d_gene: .
CDR3aa: ASSPRSASAH

j_gene: TRBJ2-1
v_gene: TRBV5-1
d_gene: TRBD2
CDR3aa: ASSLTAGTSGRAGEQF

j_gene: TRBJ2-1
v_gene: TRBV12-3/TRBV12-4
d_gene: TRBD2
CDR3aa: ASSEAGGSGNEQF

j_gene: TRBJ2-5
v_gene: TRBV10-3
d_gene: .
CDR3aa: AIKGQKETQY

j_gene: TRBJ1-1
v_gene: TRBV10-3
d_gene: .
CDR3aa: AISEQRGGAF

j_gene: TRBJ2-7
v_gene: TRBV7-9
d_gene: TRBD2
CDR3aa: ASSLREGSYEQY

j_gene: TRBJ2-7
v_gene: TRBV29-1
d_gene: TRBD2
CDR3aa: SVEEGGRADEQY

j_gene: TRBJ1-2
v_gene: TRBV5-6
d_gene: .
CDR3aa: ASSLEVNWVLDGYT

j_gene: TRBJ2-1
v_gene: TRBV10-1
d_gene: .
CDR3aa: ASSPAGLTYNEQF

j_gene: TRBJ2-5
v_gene: TRBV4-2
d_gene: .
CDR3aa: ASSQDLTGRQTQY

j_gene: TRBJ1-5
v_gene: TRBV12-3/TRBV12-4
d_gene: .
CDR3aa: ASNIETNQPQH

j_gene: TRBJ2-1
v_gene: TRBV6-5
d_gene: .
CDR3aa: ASSYGGGFDNEQF

j_gene: TRBJ2-2
v_gene: TRBV20-1
d_gene: TRBD2
CDR3aa: SARVGTSGVTGELF

j_gene: TRBJ1-6
v_gene: TRBV5-6
d_gene: TRBD1
CDR3aa: ASSLTDARQGLSPLH

j_gene: TRBJ2-1
v_gene: TRBV10-2
d_gene: .
CDR3aa: ASSPLPGTGNEQF

j_gene: TRBJ2-2
v_gene: TRBV7-2
d_gene: .
CDR3aa: ATNRDLNTGELF

j_gene: TRBJ2-1
v_gene: TRBV2
d_gene: TRBD2
CDR3aa: ASSGGTREGRYNEQF

j_gene: TRBJ2-1
v_gene: TRBV4-2
d_gene: .
CDR3aa: ASSQDRWDEQF

j_gene: TRBJ2-3
v_gene: TRBV11-2
d_gene: .
CDR3aa: ASSLTGSAIATQY

j_gene: TRBJ2-7
v_gene: TRBV18
d_gene: .
CDR3aa: ASSPSSYEQY

j_gene: TRBJ2-7
v_gene: TRBV7-9
d_gene: .
CDR3aa: ASSLDRGKQY

j_gene: TRBJ2-3
v_gene: TRBV20-1
d_gene: TRBD2
CDR3aa: SAIMGGSSTDTQY

j_gene: TRBJ2-1
v_gene: TRBV13
d_gene: .
CDR3aa: ASSLFLRANEQF

j_gene: TRBJ2-1
v_gene: TRBV5-4
d_gene: TRBD2
CDR3aa: ASSQRLAGIYNEQF

j_gene: TRBJ2-3
v_gene: TRBV7-9
d_gene: .
CDR3aa: ASSFGGEFSY

j_gene: TRBJ2-7
v_gene: TRBV5-1
d_gene: TRBD2
CDR3aa: ASSVTGTSYEQY

j_gene: TRBJ2-7
v_gene: TRBV12-3/TRBV12-4
d_gene: .
CDR3aa: ASSTGDTYEQY

j_gene: TRBJ2-7
v_gene: TRBV5-1
d_gene: TRBD1
CDR3aa: ASSPGQGADEQY

j_gene: TRBJ2-3
v_gene: TRBV20-1
d_gene: TRBD1
CDR3aa: SASNPGQGAADTQY

j_gene: TRBJ1-3
v_gene: TRBV7-9
d_gene: .
CDR3aa: ASSSPRGTASGNTIY

j_gene: TRBJ2-7
v_gene: TRBV9
d_gene: TRBD1
CDR3aa: ASSVDLGQGGEQY

j_gene: TRBJ1-2
v_gene: TRBV20-1
d_gene: .
CDR3aa: SARLGSNYGYT

j_gene: TRBJ2-7
v_gene: TRBV6-1
d_gene: TRBD1
CDR3aa: ASFSPGQVNYEQY

j_gene: TRBJ2-1
v_gene: TRBV20-1
d_gene: TRBD2
CDR3aa: SARQREGQGNEQF

j_gene: TRBJ2-5
v_gene: TRBV20-1
d_gene: TRBD1
CDR3aa: SARDSPWTGPQETQY

j_gene: TRBJ2-1
v_gene: TRBV20-1
d_gene: TRBD2
CDR3aa: SARDTSGMNEQF

j_gene: TRBJ1-6
v_gene: TRBV7-2
d_gene: .
CDR3aa: ASSYPRSDSPLH